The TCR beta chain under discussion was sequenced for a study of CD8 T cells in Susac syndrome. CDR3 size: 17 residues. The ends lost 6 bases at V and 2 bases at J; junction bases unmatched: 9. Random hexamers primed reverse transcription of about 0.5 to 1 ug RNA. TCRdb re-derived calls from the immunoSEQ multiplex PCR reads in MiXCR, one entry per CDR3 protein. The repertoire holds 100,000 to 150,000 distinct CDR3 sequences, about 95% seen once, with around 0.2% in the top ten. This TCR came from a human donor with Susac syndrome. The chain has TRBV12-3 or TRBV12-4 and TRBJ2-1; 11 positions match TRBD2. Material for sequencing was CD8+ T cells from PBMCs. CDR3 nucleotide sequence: TGTGCCAGCAGCGAAGCCGGACTAGCGGGCCCCTACAATGAGCAGTTCTTC. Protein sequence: CASSEAGLAGPYNEQFF.